One and the same sample provided the 3 T cell receptor beta chains below, sequenced in a study of OX40 agonist ivuxolimab in advanced cancers. The data were produced by immunoSEQ multiplex PCR, yet TCRdb's version contains in-frame clones alone and is incomplete. This sample has fewer than 55,000 clones, with 80% to 90% found just once. The sample was CD4+ or CD8+ T cells sorted from blood, taken in a trial of the OX40 agonist ivuxolimab. The receptor source for this set is an adult with an advanced solid tumor such as melanoma, head and neck, liver or kidney cancer.

This chain connects TRBV2 to TRBJ1-1; a possible D gene is TRBD1 (5 bases). Trimming shortened V by 7 bases and J by 2 bases, and 17 bases separated the two germline ends. Germline CDR1 SNHLY, CDR2 FYNNEI. There are 15 residues in the CDR3. CDR3 loop: CASIPGTESNTEAFF. In nucleotides, the CDR3 is TGTGCCAGCATCCCTGGGACGGAGTCTAACACTGAAGCTTTCTTT. The full variable domain, its missing parts supplied by reference TRBV2 and TRBJ1-1, is EPEVTQTPSHQVTQMGQEVILRCVPISNHLYFYWYRQILGQKVEFLVSFYNNEISEKSEIFDDQFSVERPDGSNFTLKIRSTKLEDSAMYFCASIPGTESNTEAFFGQGTRLTVV.

V gene TRBV2 combines with J gene TRBJ2-5, with 10 bases matching TRBD2. Germline-derived CDR1 and CDR2 are SNHLY and FYNNEI. The CDR3 extends over 16 amino acids. V lost 3 bases to trimming and J lost 4 bases; unmatched junction nucleotides: 8. CDR3 in amino acids: CASSDNGLAVGETQYF. As DNA, the CDR3 is TGTGCCAGCAGTGACAACGGACTAGCGGTGGGAGAGACCCAGTACTTC.

V gene TRBV7-8 combines with J gene TRBJ2-1, with unresolved D. The CDR3 length is 11 residues. The V gene's germline CDR1 is SGHVS and CDR2 FQNEAQ. Between the trimmed V and J ends, which lost 5 bases and 12 bases, there was a span of 11 bases. The CDR3 region has the DNA TGTGCCAGCAGCCTACAGTCGTGGCAGTTCTTC. This encodes CASSLQSWQFF.